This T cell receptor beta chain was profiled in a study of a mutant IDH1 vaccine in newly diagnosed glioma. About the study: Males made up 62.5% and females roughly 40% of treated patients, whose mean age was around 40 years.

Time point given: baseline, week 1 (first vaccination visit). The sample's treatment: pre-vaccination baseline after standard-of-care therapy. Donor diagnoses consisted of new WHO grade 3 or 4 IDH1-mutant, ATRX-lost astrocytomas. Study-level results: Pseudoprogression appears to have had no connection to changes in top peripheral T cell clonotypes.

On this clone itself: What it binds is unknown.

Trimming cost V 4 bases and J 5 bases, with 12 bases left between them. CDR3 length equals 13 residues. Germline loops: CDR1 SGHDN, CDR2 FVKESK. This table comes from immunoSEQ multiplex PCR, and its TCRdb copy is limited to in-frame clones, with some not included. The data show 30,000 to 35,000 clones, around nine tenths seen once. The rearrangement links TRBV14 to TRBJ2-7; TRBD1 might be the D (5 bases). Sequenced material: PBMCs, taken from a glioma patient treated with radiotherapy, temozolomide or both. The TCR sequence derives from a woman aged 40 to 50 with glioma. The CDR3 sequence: CASSRSRGNEQYF. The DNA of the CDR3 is TGTGCCAGCAGCCGGAGTAGGGGAAACGAGCAGTACTTC.